There are a few counts of the clone carrying this T cell receptor (beta chain). Its specificity is not known. Amplified TCR beta CDR3 regions derived from RNA transcripts. Carried out on the TCR CDR3, a first-round RT-PCR used the HTBI primer set. TCRdb redid the calling of the multiplex PCR reads with MiXCR, one entry per CDR3 protein. This table has 300,000 to 450,000 distinct CDR3 sequences, around 25% appearing once. PBMCs were obtained from over 8.5 ml fresh peripheral blood. V was cut by 1 base and J by 0 bases, with 10 bases left in between. In germline, CDR1 is MDHEN, CDR2 SYDVKM. There are 16 residues in the CDR3. The data belong to a study of T cells in Graves' hyperthyroidism and ophthalmopathy. Study at large: The authors collected peripheral blood at initial diagnosis, before any treatment. General study findings and limits: Patients with ophthalmopathy were separated from those with stable hyperthyroidism by a 13 V-J model. Clonotypes that were expanded in thyroid above 0.001 mostly appeared in blood too.

V is TRBV28 and J is TRBJ1-5; the D gene is possibly TRBD1 (5 bases). The source material was blood. The sequence was collected from a man aged 50-60 years with Graves' hyperthyroidism. The CDR3 loop reads CASSLLGVTSNQPQHF. In DNA form, the CDR3 reads TGTGCCAGCAGTTTATTGGGGGTTACTAGCAATCAGCCCCAGCATTTT.